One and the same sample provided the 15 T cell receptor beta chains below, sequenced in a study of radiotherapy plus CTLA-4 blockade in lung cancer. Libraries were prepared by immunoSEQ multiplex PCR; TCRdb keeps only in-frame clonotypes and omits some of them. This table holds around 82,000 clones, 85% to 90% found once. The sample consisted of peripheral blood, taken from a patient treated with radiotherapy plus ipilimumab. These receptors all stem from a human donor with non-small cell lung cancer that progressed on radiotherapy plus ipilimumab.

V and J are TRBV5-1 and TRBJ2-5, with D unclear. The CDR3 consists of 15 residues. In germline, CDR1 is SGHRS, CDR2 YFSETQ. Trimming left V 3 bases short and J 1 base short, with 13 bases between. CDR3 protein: CASSYFNRAQETQYF. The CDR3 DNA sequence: TGCGCCAGCAGCTATTTCAACAGAGCCCAAGAGACCCAGTACTTC. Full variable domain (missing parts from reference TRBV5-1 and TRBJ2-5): KAGVTQTPRYLIKTRGQQVTLSCSPISGHRSVSWYQQTPGQGLQFLFEYFSETQRNKGNFPGRFSGRQFSNSRSEMNVSTLELGDSALYLCASSYFNRAQETQYFGPGTRLLVL.

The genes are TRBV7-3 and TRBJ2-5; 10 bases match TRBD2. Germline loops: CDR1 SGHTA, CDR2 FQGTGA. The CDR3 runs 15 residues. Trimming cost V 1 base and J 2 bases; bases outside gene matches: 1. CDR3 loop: CASSLIAGGQETQYF. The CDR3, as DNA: TGTGCCAGCAGCTTAATAGCGGGGGGTCAAGAGACCCAGTACTTC.

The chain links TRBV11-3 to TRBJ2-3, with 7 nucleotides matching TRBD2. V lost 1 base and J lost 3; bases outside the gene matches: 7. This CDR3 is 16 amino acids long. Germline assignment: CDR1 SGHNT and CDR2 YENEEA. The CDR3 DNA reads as TGTGCCAGCAGCTTAGGCTTTAGCGGGCGGACAGATACGCAGTATTTT. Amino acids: CASSLGFSGRTDTQYF.

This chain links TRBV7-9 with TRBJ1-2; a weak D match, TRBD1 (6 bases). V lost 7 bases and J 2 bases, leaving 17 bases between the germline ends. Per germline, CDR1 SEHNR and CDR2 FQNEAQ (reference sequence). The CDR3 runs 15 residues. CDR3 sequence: CASNLDSFINYGYTF. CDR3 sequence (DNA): TGTGCCAGCAACCTGGACAGCTTTATAAACTATGGCTACACCTTC.

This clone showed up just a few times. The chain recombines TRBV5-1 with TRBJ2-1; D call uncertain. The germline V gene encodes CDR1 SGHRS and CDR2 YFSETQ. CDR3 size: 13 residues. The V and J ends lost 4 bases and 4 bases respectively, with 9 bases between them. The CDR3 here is CASSGIGYNEQFF. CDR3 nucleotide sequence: TGCGCCAGCAGCGGGATTGGATACAATGAGCAGTTCTTC.

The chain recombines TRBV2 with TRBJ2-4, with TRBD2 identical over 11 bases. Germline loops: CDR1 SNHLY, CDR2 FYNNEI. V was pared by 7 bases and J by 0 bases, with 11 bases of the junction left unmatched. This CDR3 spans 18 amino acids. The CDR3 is CASKAVTGLAGAKNIQYF. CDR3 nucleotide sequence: TGTGCCAGCAAAGCTGTTACCGGACTAGCGGGAGCCAAAAACATTCAGTACTTC.

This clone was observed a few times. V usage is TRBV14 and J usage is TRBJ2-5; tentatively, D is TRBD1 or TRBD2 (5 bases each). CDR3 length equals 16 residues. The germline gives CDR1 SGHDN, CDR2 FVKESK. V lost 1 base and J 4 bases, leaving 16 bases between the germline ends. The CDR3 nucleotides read TGTGCCAGCAGCCAAGGGGGGTACTACCGAACAGAGACCCAGTACTTC. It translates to CASSQGGYYRTETQYF.

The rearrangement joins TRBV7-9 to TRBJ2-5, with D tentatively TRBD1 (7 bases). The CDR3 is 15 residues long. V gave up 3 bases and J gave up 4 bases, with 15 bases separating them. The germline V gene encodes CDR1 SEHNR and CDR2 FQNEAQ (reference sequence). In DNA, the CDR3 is TGTGCCAGCAGCTTGATGGGGCGGGACAGAGAGACCCAGTACTTC. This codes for CASSLMGRDRETQYF.

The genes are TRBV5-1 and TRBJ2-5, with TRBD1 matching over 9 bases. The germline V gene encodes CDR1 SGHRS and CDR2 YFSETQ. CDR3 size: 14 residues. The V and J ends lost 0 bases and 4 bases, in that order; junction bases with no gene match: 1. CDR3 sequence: CASSLGQGGETQYF. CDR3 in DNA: TGCGCCAGCAGCTTGGGACAGGGGGGAGAGACCCAGTACTTC. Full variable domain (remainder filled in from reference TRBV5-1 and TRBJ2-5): KAGVTQTPRYLIKTRGQQVTLSCSPISGHRSVSWYQQTPGQGLQFLFEYFSETQRNKGNFPGRFSGRQFSNSRSEMNVSTLELGDSALYLCASSLGQGGETQYFGPGTRLLVL.

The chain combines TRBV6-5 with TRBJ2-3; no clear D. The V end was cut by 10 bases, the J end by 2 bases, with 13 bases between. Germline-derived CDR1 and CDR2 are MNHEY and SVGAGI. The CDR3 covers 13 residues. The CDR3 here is CATRRGNTDTQYF. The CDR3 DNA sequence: TGTGCCACCCGCCGTGGAAACACAGATACGCAGTATTTT.

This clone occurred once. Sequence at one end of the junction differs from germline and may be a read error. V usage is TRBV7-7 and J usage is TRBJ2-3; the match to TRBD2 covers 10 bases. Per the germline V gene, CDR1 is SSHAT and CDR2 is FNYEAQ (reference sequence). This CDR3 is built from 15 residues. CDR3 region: CASSSGTSVTDTQYF. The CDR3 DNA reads TGTGCTAGCAGCTCCGGGACTAGCGTCACAGATACGCAGTATTTT.

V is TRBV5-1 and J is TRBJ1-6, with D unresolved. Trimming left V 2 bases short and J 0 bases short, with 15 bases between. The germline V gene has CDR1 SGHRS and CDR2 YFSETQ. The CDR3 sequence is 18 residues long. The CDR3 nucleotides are TGCGCCAGCAGCTTAAGTTCCGCGGGGAGCTCCTATAATTCACCCCTCCACTTT. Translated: CASSLSSAGSSYNSPLHF.

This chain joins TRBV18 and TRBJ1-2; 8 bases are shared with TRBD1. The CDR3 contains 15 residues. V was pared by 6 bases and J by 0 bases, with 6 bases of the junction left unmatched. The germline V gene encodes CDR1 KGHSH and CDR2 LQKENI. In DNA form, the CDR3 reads TGTGCCAGCTCTCGGGACAGGTCCGCTAACTATGGCTACACCTTC. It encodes CASSRDRSANYGYTF. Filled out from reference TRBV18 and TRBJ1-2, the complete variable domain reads NAGVMQNPRHLVRRRGQEARLRCSPMKGHSHVYWYRQLPEEGLKFMVYLQKENIIDESGMPKERFSAEFPKEGPSILRIQQVVRGDSAAYFCASSRDRSANYGYTFGSGTRLTVV.

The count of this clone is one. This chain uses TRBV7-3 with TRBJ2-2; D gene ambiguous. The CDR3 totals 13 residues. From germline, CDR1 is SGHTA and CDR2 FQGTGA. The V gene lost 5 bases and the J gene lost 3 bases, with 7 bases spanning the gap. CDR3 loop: CASSPGHTGELFF. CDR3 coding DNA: TGTGCCAGCAGCCCCGGACACACCGGGGAGCTGTTTTTT.

The CDR3 protein is CASRLETASTDTQYF. For the CDR3, the DNA is TGTGCCAGCAGGTTGGAGACAGCAAGCACAGATACGCAGTATTTT. The chain recombines TRBV7-2 with TRBJ2-3; D perhaps matches TRBD1 (5 bases). Germline loops: CDR1 SGHTA, CDR2 FQGNSA. V was shortened by 6 bases and J by 0 bases, with 13 bases between the two germline ends. The CDR3 has 15 residues.